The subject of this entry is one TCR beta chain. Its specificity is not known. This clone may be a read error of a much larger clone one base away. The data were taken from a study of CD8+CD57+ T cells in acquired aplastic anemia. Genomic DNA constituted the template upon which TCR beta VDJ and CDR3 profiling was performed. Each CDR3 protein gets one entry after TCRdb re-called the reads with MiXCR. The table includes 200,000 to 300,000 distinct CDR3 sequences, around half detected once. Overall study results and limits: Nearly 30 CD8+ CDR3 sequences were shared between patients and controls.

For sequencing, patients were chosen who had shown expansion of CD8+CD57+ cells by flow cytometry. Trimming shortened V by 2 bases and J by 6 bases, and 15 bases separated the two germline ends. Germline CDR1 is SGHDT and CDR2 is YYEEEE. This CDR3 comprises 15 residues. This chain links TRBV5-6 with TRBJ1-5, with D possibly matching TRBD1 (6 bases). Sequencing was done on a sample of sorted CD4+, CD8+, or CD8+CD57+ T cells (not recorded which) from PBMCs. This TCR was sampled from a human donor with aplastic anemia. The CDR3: CASSFNGGRSQPQHF. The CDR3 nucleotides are TGTGCCAGCAGCTTTAACGGGGGGCGCAGTCAGCCCCAGCATTTT. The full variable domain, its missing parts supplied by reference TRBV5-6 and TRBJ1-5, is DAGVTQSPTHLIKTRGQQVTLRCSPKSGHDTVSWYQQALGQGPQFIFQYYEEEERQRGNFPDRFSGHQFPNYSSELNVNALLLGDSALYLCASSFNGGRSQPQHFGDGTRLSIL.